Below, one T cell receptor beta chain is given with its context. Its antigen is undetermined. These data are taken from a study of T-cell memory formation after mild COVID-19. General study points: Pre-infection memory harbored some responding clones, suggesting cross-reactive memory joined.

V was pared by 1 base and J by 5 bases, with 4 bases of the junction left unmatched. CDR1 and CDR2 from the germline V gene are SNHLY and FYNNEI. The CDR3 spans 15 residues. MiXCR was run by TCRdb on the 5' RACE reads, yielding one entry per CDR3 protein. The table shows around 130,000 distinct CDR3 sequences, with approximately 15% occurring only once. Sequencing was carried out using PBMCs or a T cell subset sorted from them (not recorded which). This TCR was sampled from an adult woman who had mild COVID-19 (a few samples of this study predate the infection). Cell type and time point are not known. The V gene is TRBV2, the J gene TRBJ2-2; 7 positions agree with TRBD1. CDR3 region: CASSEEGQWTGELFF. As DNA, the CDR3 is TGTGCCAGCAGTGAAGAGGGACAGTGGACCGGGGAGCTGTTTTTT. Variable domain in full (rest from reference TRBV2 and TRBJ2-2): EPEVTQTPSHQVTQMGQEVILRCVPISNHLYFYWYRQILGQKVEFLVSFYNNEISEKSEIFDDQFSVERPDGSNFTLKIRSTKLEDSAMYFCASSEEGQWTGELFFGEGSRLTVL.